A single sample gave rise to the 17 T cell receptor beta chains below, sequenced in a study of blood T cell repertoires in COVID-19. TCRdb's copy holds only in-frame clones and misses some; the assay was immunoSEQ multiplex PCR. The sample yields 350,000 to 400,000 clones, nearly 90% seen once. Sequencing was performed on PBMCs or T cells enriched from blood (not recorded which). The origin of the receptors is a woman under 40 who had recovered from COVID-19.

The chain employs TRBV5-6 and TRBJ1-6, with 9 bases matching TRBD1. Germline V gene lookup returns CDR1 SGHDT and CDR2 YYEEEE. The J segment lost 8 bases and the V segment lost 2 bases, leaving 5 bases of the junction unmatched. The CDR3 consists of 15 residues. The CDR3 protein is CASSLPGQGYSPLHF. In DNA, the CDR3 is TGTGCCAGCAGCTTACCGGGACAGGGTTATTCACCCCTCCACTTT. Full variable domain (rest looked up from reference TRBV5-6 and TRBJ1-6): DAGVTQSPTHLIKTRGQQVTLRCSPKSGHDTVSWYQQALGQGPQFIFQYYEEEERQRGNFPDRFSGHQFPNYSSELNVNALLLGDSALYLCASSLPGQGYSPLHFGNGTRLTVT.

The V gene is TRBV4-2, the J gene TRBJ1-6, with TRBD1 as a possible D gene (5 bases). CDR3 size: 16 residues. V was clipped by 3 bases and J by 9 bases, with 18 bases between them. CDR1 and CDR2 (germline): LGHNA, YNFKEQ. The CDR3 DNA is TGTGCCAGCAGCCATAATACCGGGGCCGGGGGTTCACCCCTCCACTTT. This gives the protein CASSHNTGAGGSPLHF.

The chain recombines TRBV13 with TRBJ2-3, with 8 bases lining up with TRBD2. The CDR3 has 17 amino acids. Losses at the gene ends were 5 bases for V and 5 bases for J; bases not matched to a gene: 15. Germline CDR1 reads PRHDT; CDR2 reads FYEKMQ (reference sequence). CDR3 in DNA: TGTGCCAGCAGCCTCCCCGGGGGGGCCAGCGAGGTAGATACGCAGTATTTT. It translates to CASSLPGGASEVDTQYF.

The V and J genes are TRBV19 and TRBJ1-2, with unresolved D. Germline V CDR1 and CDR2: LNHDA, SQIVND (reference sequence). Trimming cost V 6 bases and J 2 bases, with 13 bases left between them. This CDR3 is 14 amino acids long. DNA of the CDR3: TGTGCCAGTAGGAACAGAGAACCCAACTATGGCTACACCTTC. It specifies CASRNREPNYGYTF. The whole variable domain, remainder taken from reference TRBV19 and TRBJ1-2, is DGGITQSPKYLFRKEGQNVTLSCEQNLNHDAMYWYRQDPGQGLRLIYYSQIVNDFQKGDIAEGYSVSREKKESFPLTVTSAQKNPTAFYLCASRNREPNYGYTFGSGTRLTVV.

J is TRBJ2-2 and V is TRBV12-5, with a possible D match to TRBD1 (5 bases). The ends were cut back, 7 bases at V and 4 bases at J, with 19 bases in the middle. The germline CDR1 and CDR2 sequences are LGHNT and FRNRAP. This CDR3 comprises 16 residues. The chain's CDR3 is CASVFSSTATTGELFF. CDR3 DNA sequence: TGTGCTAGTGTTTTTTCCTCGACAGCAACCACCGGGGAGCTGTTTTTT. The variable domain in full, with the rest retrieved from reference TRBV12-5 and TRBJ2-2, is DARVTQTPRHKVTEMGQEVTMRCQPILGHNTVFWYRQTMMQGLELLAYFRNRAPLDDSGMPKDRFSAEMPDATLATLKIQPSEPRDSAVYFCASVFSSTATTGELFFGEGSRLTVL.

The V gene is TRBV15, the J gene TRBJ1-1, with a weak D call TRBD1 (6 bases). This CDR3 contains 15 residues. Germline CDR1 and CDR2: LNHNV and YYDKDF (reference sequence). Trimming stripped 0 bases from V and 5 bases from J, with 13 bases between. CDR3 region: CATSREQGAKTEAFF. The CDR3 bases are TGTGCCACCAGCAGAGAACAGGGCGCAAAAACTGAAGCTTTCTTT.

The DNA of the CDR3 is TGTGCCAGCAGCAACTTAGCGGGGAAGGACGAGCAGTACTTC. It encodes CASSNLAGKDEQYF. V usage is TRBV3-1 (or the pseudogene TRBV3-2) and J usage is TRBJ2-7, with TRBD2 matching 8 bases. Germline CDR1 reads LGHDT; CDR2 reads YNNKEL (reference sequence). V shed 5 bases, J shed 5 bases, and the junction held 8 bases outside the gene matches. The CDR3 consists of 14 residues.

The chain joins TRBV20-1 to TRBJ2-7; D not certain. Deletions cut 3 bases from V and 6 bases from J, with 9 bases between. Germline V gene sequence: CDR1 DFQATT, CDR2 SNEGSKA (reference sequence). The CDR3 covers 11 residues. CDR3 sequence: CSASDPGEQYF. As DNA, the CDR3 is TGCAGTGCTAGCGATCCCGGCGAGCAGTACTTC.

The rearrangement uses TRBV9 and TRBJ2-5, with D uncertain. CDR1 and CDR2 from the germline V gene are SGDLS and YYNGEE. The length of the CDR3 is 15 residues. Trimming stripped 3 bases from V and 6 bases from J, with 18 bases between. The CDR3 nucleotides are TGTGCCAGCAGCGCCGGCCCCCCCAGTAGCCAGACCCAGTACTTC. This gives the protein CASSAGPPSSQTQYF. Variable domain in full (rest from reference TRBV9 and TRBJ2-5): DSGVTQTPKHLITATGQRVTLRCSPRSGDLSVYWYQQSLDQGLQFLIQYYNGEERAKGNILERFSAQQFPDLHSELNLSSLELGDSALYFCASSAGPPSSQTQYFGPGTRLLVL.

This chain links TRBV7-2 with TRBJ2-2; TRBD1 agrees at 7 bases. Germline V gene sequence: CDR1 SGHTA, CDR2 FQGNSA. This CDR3 has 14 residues. V dropped 6 bases and J dropped 4; count of bases not matched to a gene: 5. CDR3 in amino acids: CASSRGRGTGELFF. The CDR3 region has the DNA TGTGCCAGCAGTAGGGGGCGTGGCACCGGGGAGCTGTTTTTT. Together with reference TRBV7-2 and TRBJ2-2, the CDR3 gives the full variable domain: GAGVSQSPSNKVTEKGKDVELRCDPISGHTALYWYRQSLGQGLEFLIYFQGNSAPDKSGLPSDRFSAERTGGSVSTLTIQRTQQEDSAVYLCASSRGRGTGELFFGEGSRLTVL.

The rearrangement uses TRBV5-1 and TRBJ2-1; 12 nucleotides line up with TRBD2. Trimming cost V 7 bases and J 9 bases; bases outside gene matches: 11. Germline CDR1 is SGHRS and CDR2 is YFSETQ. CDR3 length equals 15 residues. This chain's CDR3 is CASGLLAGGRGEQFF. CDR3 sequence (DNA): TGCGCCAGCGGATTGCTAGCGGGAGGGCGAGGTGAGCAGTTCTTC.

V is TRBV2 and J is TRBJ2-5; 8 bases match TRBD1. The CDR3 length is 14 residues. The germline gives CDR1 SNHLY, CDR2 FYNNEI. J lost 2 bases, V lost 7 bases, and 6 bases had no gene match. The CDR3 DNA reads TGTGCCAGCACTCGGGACAGGCATCAAGAGACCCAGTACTTC. This codes for CASTRDRHQETQYF.

The chain uses TRBV6-1 and TRBJ1-5; 11 positions match TRBD1. Germline V gene lookup returns CDR1 MNHNS and CDR2 SASEGT. This CDR3 is 15 amino acids long. V was pared by 2 bases and J by 6 bases, with 3 bases of the junction left unmatched. CDR3 residues: CASSERTGGSQPQHF. CDR3 DNA: TGTGCCAGCAGTGAAAGGACAGGGGGCAGTCAGCCCCAGCATTTT.

This clone was found once. The CDR3 coding sequence is TGCGCCAGCAGGGGACAAAACACCGGGGAGCTGTTTTTT. Translated, it gives CASRGQNTGELFF. The chain employs TRBV5-1 and TRBJ2-2, with D possibly TRBD1 on 6 matching bases. The CDR3 runs 13 residues. Trimming cost V 5 bases and J 2 bases, with 7 bases left between them. From germline, CDR1 is SGHRS and CDR2 YFSETQ.

The CDR3 coding sequence is TGTGCCAGCAGTCCGTCGGGGCAGCCCCAGCATTTT. This encodes CASSPSGQPQHF. The chain uses TRBV12-3 or TRBV12-4 and TRBJ1-5; D is uncertain. The ends were cut back, 5 bases at V and 7 bases at J, with 9 bases in the middle. This CDR3 is built from 12 residues.

CDR3 loop: CASYCSRESVYEQYF. DNA for the CDR3: TGTGCCAGCTACTGTTCGCGGGAGTCAGTCTACGAGCAGTACTTC. This chain uses TRBV11-1 with TRBJ2-7; 7 bases are shared with TRBD2. The CDR3 is 15 amino acids. V lost 8 bases, J lost 3 bases, and 13 bases stayed unmatched. CDR1 and CDR2 (germline): SGHAT, FQDESV (reference sequence).

The CDR3, as DNA: TGTGCCAGCAGTGATAGCAGCGGGGGAGCTTTCTTT. Translation: CASSDSSGGAFF. This sequence joins TRBV6-1 and TRBJ1-1; perhaps TRBD1 as D (5 bases). The CDR3 is 12 residues long. V dropped 3 bases and J dropped 10 bases, with 12 bases sitting between them. CDR1 is MNHNS, CDR2 SASEGT, per germline.